This T cell receptor beta chain was recovered during a study of regulatory T cells in long-lasting Graves disease. Study conclusions and caveats: TCR diversity was lower in persistent Graves' patients (versus newly diagnosed ones). Sample size, which was small, may have reduced accuracy. When disease was persistent, TRBV28, TRBJ1-2 and TRBJ2-5 were the favored segments.

This sample's time point: persistent/refractory GD, antithyroid drugs over 5 years with positive TRAb. RNA isolated from PBMCs was used to make the TCR library. CDR3-region Arm-PCR and iRepertoire HTBI primers produced the TCR beta libraries. TCRdb reprocessed the multiplex PCR reads via MiXCR and lists one record per CDR3 protein. The repertoire holds about 400,000 distinct CDR3 sequences, 20% seen once, with more than 20% in the top ten. Concerning this clonotype itself: Antigen unknown.

This CDR3 has 14 residues. V shed 6 bases and J 2 bases; nucleotides not matched to a gene: 6. Germline V CDR1 and CDR2: LNHDA, SQIVND (reference sequence). The sample in question was peripheral blood mononuclear cells (PBMCs), obtained when the disease was refractory, from a patient treated with antithyroid drugs. The genes are TRBV19 and TRBJ2-7, with 8 bases matching TRBD1. The receptor's source is a female donor with Graves disease. CDR3 sequence: CASSTTGAPYEQYF. The CDR3 DNA sequence: TGTGCCAGTAGCACGACAGGGGCGCCCTACGAGCAGTACTTC.